The T cell receptor beta chain under discussion was sequenced for a study of T cells in localized non-small cell lung cancer. General study points: A median of approximately 60 of the top 100 tumor clones appeared in adjacent lung, which was paired and uninvolved. Sequencing covered just one tumor region, so heterogeneity cannot be ruled out. In the blood, greater T cell density corresponded to longer overall survival. It was uninvolved adjacent lung that showed the highest T cell clonality, exceeding tumor.

The V end was cut by 1 base, the J end by 10 bases, with 16 bases between. Looked up from germline, CDR1 is GTSNPN and CDR2 is SVGIG (reference sequence). The length of the CDR3 is 13 residues. On this clone itself: The antigen remains undetermined.

Only in-frame clones appear in the TCRdb table, and some are missing; sequencing was by immunoSEQ multiplex PCR. The data show more than 20,000 clones, approximately 86% seen once. This sequence originates from a female donor older than 55 with stage I lung adenocarcinoma. Here the sequenced sample was peripheral blood, taken before any cancer treatment. V gene TRBV30 combines with J gene TRBJ1-1; D is unclear. The DNA of the CDR3 is TGTGCCTGGAGTGCCCCATTCAGGACCGGAGCTTTCTTT. As protein: CAWSAPFRTGAFF.